These T cell receptor beta chains were read from a single sample in a study of blood T cell repertoires in COVID-19. Assay: immunoSEQ multiplex PCR; the TCRdb copy retains only in-frame clones and omits some. Altogether 110,000 or so clones are present, 87% being singletons, with the ten largest covering 7.7%. The sequencing input was peripheral blood. The source is a human donor in a cohort sampled during active COVID-19. CDR3s include the opening cysteine and the closing phenylalanine or tryptophan. Each record gives: J gene, clone size, V gene, D gene, CDR3 DNA, CDR3 protein. The D gene is left open where the match is weak. Clone size is stated in some rows and not others, as once, few, many or a class when expanded.

>TRBJ2-2|NA|TRBV19|TRBD2
TGTGCCAGTAGTATGACTAGCGGGATTTTGTCCGGGGAGCTGTTTTTT
CASSMTSGILSGELFF
>TRBJ1-2|NA|TRBV28|NA
TGTGCCGGAGAGGGGGGGCGCAGTTTTGGCTACACCTTC
CAGEGGRSFGYTF
>TRBJ2-5|NA|TRBV19|NA
TGTGCCAGTAGTTCAGGGATAGGAGAGACCCAGTACTTC
CASSSGIGETQYF
>TRBJ2-1|once|TRBV24-1|TRBD1
TGTGCCACTGAACCTAGGACAGGGCTGGGGGAGCAGTTCTTC
CATEPRTGLGEQFF
>TRBJ2-7|NA|TRBV6-5|TRBD2
TGTGCCAGCAGTTACACCCGCGGGGGAGGGTACGAGCAGTACTTC
CASSYTRGGGYEQYF
>TRBJ1-1|NA|TRBV3-1/TRBV3-2|TRBD1
TGTGCCAGCAGCCAAGTTAATCAGGGGGCGGCTTTCTTT
CASSQVNQGAAFF
>TRBJ2-7|NA|TRBV24-1|TRBD1
TGTGCCACCAGTGAATCCGGGACAGGGGGTTCGTCCTACGAGCAGTACTTC
CATSESGTGGSSYEQYF
>TRBJ2-3|NA|TRBV6-1|TRBD2
TGTGCCAGCAGTGAAGAGCGGGAGGGCCCACACAGGGGCTGGGCAGATACGCAGTATTTT
CASSEEREGPHRGWADTQYF
>TRBJ1-4|NA|TRBV30|TRBD1
TGTGCCTGGAGGATGCCGGGACAGAGAAATGAAAAACTGTTTTTT
CAWRMPGQRNEKLFF
>TRBJ2-2|NA|TRBV3-1/TRBV3-2|TRBD2
TGTGCCAGCAGCCAAGGCGGGGGTCGCGGGGTTAACACCGGGGAGCTGTTTTTT
CASSQGGGRGVNTGELFF
>TRBJ1-3|NA|TRBV5-1|NA
TGCGCCAGCAGCTACAGTTGGGGTCAGGGAATCGGTGAAAACACCATATATTTT
CASSYSWGQGIGENTIYF
>TRBJ1-1|NA|TRBV25-1|TRBD1
TGTGCCAGCAGACCTAACGACAGGGCCAACACTGAAGCTTTCTTT
CASRPNDRANTEAFF
>TRBJ2-1|NA|TRBV19|TRBD2
TGTGCCAGTAGAGTAGCGGGGGGGCGTAACAATGAGCAGTTCTTC
CASRVAGGRNNEQFF
>TRBJ2-3|NA|TRBV21-1|NA
TGTGCCAGCATCCCCATTAGCGGGGGGGCAGATACGCAGTATTTT
CASIPISGGADTQYF
>TRBJ2-7|NA|TRBV20-1|NA
TGCAGTGCTAGTTCCGGTTACGAGCAGTACTTC
CSASSGYEQYF
>TRBJ2-7|NA|TRBV5-6|TRBD1
TGTGCCAGCAGCCCCGACAGGGGGATACACGAGCAGTACTTC
CASSPDRGIHEQYF
>TRBJ2-7|NA|TRBV5-8|NA
TGTGCCAGCAGCTTGACAGGCCTCCTCTACGAGCAGTACTTC
CASSLTGLLYEQYF
>TRBJ1-5|NA|TRBV19|NA
TGTGCCAGTACTCAACCTGGGGGGTTGGGTAGCAATCAGCCCCAGCATTTT
CASTQPGGLGSNQPQHF